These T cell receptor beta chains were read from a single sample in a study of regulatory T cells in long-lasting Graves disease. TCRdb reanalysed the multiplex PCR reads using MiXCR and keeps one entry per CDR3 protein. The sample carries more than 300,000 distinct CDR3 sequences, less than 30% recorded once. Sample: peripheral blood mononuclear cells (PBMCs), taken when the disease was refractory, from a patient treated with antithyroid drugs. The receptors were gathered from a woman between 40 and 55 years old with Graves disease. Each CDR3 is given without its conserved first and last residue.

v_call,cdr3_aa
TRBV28,ASSRNPTGELF
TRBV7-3,ASSLGDGSKGNEQF
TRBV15,ATSRDSGRDQF
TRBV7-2,ASSLAGTPYEQY
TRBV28,ASSSQGTEQY
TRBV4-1,ASSQGLAGVPYEQY
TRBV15,ATSRDKGGAVY
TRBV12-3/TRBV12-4,ASSFSNEQF
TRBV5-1,ASGRGNGGELF
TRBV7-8,ASRKSFLYEQY
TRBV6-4,ASSLEKNQPQH
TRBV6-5,ASSSGGHFYGYT
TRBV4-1,ASSQVTEANYGYT
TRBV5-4,ASSLWDGEPHGYTQY
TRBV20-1,SARGTSDYEQY
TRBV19,ASSPPGTAKKEKLF
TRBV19,ASNLQGALNQPQH
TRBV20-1,SAGDLNDPQHRY
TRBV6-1,ASRLTGTSGSGNEQF
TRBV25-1,ASSESGAPSSGYT
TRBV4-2,ASSQFHRVKDTEAF
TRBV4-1,ASSQVSDSLGGYT
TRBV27,ASTDGWGKLF
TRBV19,ASTLVAGTEAF
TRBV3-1,ASSQESWTGWGTEAF
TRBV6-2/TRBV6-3,AIPAGKLAGHPYEQY